This TCR beta chain was captured in a study of CD8+ T cells in alopecia areata (dated by TCRdb to between 2018 and 2020). Notes on the research overall: Treated patients were enrolled in an open-label pilot trial of oral tofacitinib, 5 to 10 mg twice daily, for moderate-to-severe alopecia areata. Patients received tofacitinib for 6 to 18 months and were then followed off drug for 6 months to check for delayed response and recurrence. For the treated patients, the SALT score, which quantifies what percentage of scalp surface area is affected, served as the measure of disease severity. High-throughput TCRbeta sequencing was used to examine T cell clonal expansion in alopecia areata in both the C3H/HeJ mouse model and human patients. On the human side, TCRbeta sequencing was run on scalp tissue and on sorted CD4+ and CD8+ peripheral blood T cells from healthy controls and from alopecia areata patients with either patchy or totalis/universalis disease. Patients on tofacitinib were biopsied at baseline and after 4 and 24 weeks of treatment, and several of the patients also had a later scalp biopsy. Scalp clonality was compared among normal scalp (n=4), patchy alopecia areata scalp (n=8), and alopecia totalis/universalis scalp (n=8). RNA was obtained with the PAXgene miRNA kit for fixed scalp, the miRNeasy kit for PBMCs, and the RNeasy kit for mouse skin. immunoSEQ multiplex PCR using 35 Vbeta forward primers and 13 Jbeta reverse primers was used to amplify TCRbeta CDR3 regions. Overall results and qualifications from the work: Higher clonality and more expanded CD8+ clones were observed in lesional scalp than in normal scalp, particularly in alopecia totalis/universalis, a finding suggestive of antigenic drive. Because the treated cohort was small and had only one nonresponder, larger studies are needed to examine links between baseline CD8+ expansion and response. Scalp clonality and the number of expanded CD8+ clones among the top 100 scalp clones were significantly decreased by tofacitinib. Resident alphabeta T cells in normal human skin are also sequenced, complicating scalp TCR repertoire analysis, unlike mouse skin dominated by gammadelta T cells. During tofacitinib treatment, many expanded lesional clones stuck around in both scalp and blood, and this persistence may partly explain why relapse happens after treatment is stopped. Compared with mice, TCR sequences shared between patients were less clear, possibly partly because of HLA diversity across the patient population.

The method was the immunoSEQ multiplex PCR assay. RNA was extracted from all samples and reverse transcribed into cDNA, which served as template for TCR sequencing. SuperScript III was used to make first-strand cDNA, primed with a 2:1 mix of oligo-dT and random hexamers. A synthetic immune receptor repertoire was used to gauge amplification bias, and whatever bias remained was removed computationally. The authors' analysis ran thus. Raw reads were preprocessed to remove errors, and CDR3 was defined by IMGT conventions from the conserved cysteine to phenylalanine. Clonality was computed as 1 minus the Shannon entropy, with the entropy normalized by log2 of the number of productive unique TCRs. CD4 or CD8 identity of scalp clones was inferred by cross-referencing scalp TCRbeta sequences with sorted blood CD4 and CD8 repertoires. In TCRdb, the immuneACCESS table is reduced to in-frame sequences with V and J assigned. These tables do not hold every clone; where another copy was compared, an unresolved V gene accounts for under half, and the others remain unexplained. V and J calls and clone size are those listed in that table; D and trimming were worked out from the DNA. Within this sample are approximately 180,000 clones, with 50% to 65% of them counted one time only. The ten largest account for more than 10% of the sample.

Turning to this clone: Its specific antigen is unknown. Qualities for individual bases were not recorded, and no much larger clone is one base off.

This specimen's time point label, interpreted: 24 weeks on oral tofacitinib. The meaning of the sample's treatment or condition label: oral pan-JAK inhibitor, 5-10 mg twice daily. Lesional scalp punch biopsies and peripheral blood were obtained from alopecia areata patients. PBMCs were isolated by density centrifugation and stained for CD3, CD4 and CD8, after which CD4+ and CD8+ T cells were sorted on a FACSAria. Sequences MNHEY (CDR1) and SMNVEV (CDR2) are obtained from the germline V gene (reference sequence). Spanning cysteine to phenylalanine, the CDR3 consists of 14 amino acids. This entry keeps only the CDR3 DNA: 42 bases, framed from base 1. Here V drops 5 bases and J drops 8 bases, and the junction holds 7 bases not matched to any gene.

This specimen was CD8+ T cells sorted from blood, taken at week 24, from a patient treated with tofacitinib. The rearrangement joined TRBV27 to TRBJ1-5; 9 nucleotides in the junction match TRBD1. The sequence was collected from a human donor with alopecia areata. The CDR3 protein is CASSDRGYVEPQHF. The DNA reads TGTGCCAGCAGTGACAGGGGGTATGTTGAGCCCCAGCATTTT.